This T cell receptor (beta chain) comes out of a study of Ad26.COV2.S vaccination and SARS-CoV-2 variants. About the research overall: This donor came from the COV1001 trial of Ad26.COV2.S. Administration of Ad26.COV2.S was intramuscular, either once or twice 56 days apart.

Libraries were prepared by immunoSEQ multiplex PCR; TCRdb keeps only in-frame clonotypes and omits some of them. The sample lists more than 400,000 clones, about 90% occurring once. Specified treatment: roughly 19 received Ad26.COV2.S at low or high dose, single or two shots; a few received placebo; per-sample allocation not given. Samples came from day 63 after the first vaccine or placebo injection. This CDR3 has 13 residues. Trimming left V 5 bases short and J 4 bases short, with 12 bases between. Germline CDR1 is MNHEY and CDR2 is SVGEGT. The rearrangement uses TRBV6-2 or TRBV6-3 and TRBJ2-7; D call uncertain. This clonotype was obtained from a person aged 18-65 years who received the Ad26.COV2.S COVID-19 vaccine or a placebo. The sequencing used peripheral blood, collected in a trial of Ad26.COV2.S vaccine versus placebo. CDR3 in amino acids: CASSPVPAYEQYF. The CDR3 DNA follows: TGTGCCAGCAGTCCGGTCCCCGCTTACGAGCAGTACTTC.